This T cell receptor beta chain stems from a study of blood T cell repertoires in COVID-19. Study background: The samples span acute and convalescent COVID-19 from the United States, Italy and Spain. Sources were T cells, B-cell-depleted T cells, or PBMCs; the material itself was cDNA or gDNA.

Sequencing used immunoSEQ multiplex PCR; TCRdb keeps in-frame clones, though not all of them. The sample records 150,000 to 200,000 clones, around nine tenths being singletons. Clinical history as reported by participants underpinned cohort assignment. What the recovered Cohort 3 donors had was two negative PCRs, clearance, or symptom resolution. Trimming at V came to 3 bases and at J to 1 base, leaving 11 bases not matched to a gene. Germline V gene data show CDR1 as DFQATT and CDR2 as SNEGSKA (reference sequence). This CDR3 spans 16 amino acids. The chain is built from TRBV20-1 and TRBJ2-7; TRBD1 matches at 8 bases. Specimen: PBMCs or T cells enriched from blood (not recorded which). This TCR derives from a woman in her fifties or sixties who had recovered from COVID-19. This chain's CDR3 is CSASYAGGAKSYEQYF. For the CDR3, the DNA is TGCAGTGCTAGTTATGCAGGGGGCGCCAAATCCTACGAGCAGTACTTC.